This entry lists 11 T cell receptor beta chains sequenced from one sample in a study of blood T cell repertoires in COVID-19. Profiling relied on immunoSEQ multiplex PCR, and the TCRdb table lists in-frame clones only, not all of them. Here the sample spans approximately 100,000 clones, around 84% being singletons. Sequencing was done on a sample of peripheral blood. All receptors derive from a woman between 55 and 75 years old with acute or convalescent COVID-19.

The genes are TRBV2 and TRBJ2-6; 7 bases are shared with TRBD2. Germline values: CDR1 SNHLY, CDR2 FYNNEI. Trimming cost V 8 bases and J 4 bases; bases outside gene matches: 5. The CDR3 runs to 14 residues. The CDR3 spells CASGTGGGANVLTF. The CDR3, as DNA: TGTGCCAGCGGCACGGGGGGAGGGGCCAACGTCCTGACTTTC.

The rearrangement joins TRBV20-1 to TRBJ2-1, with D unclear. This CDR3 has 10 residues. Germline loops: CDR1 DFQATT, CDR2 SNEGSKA (reference sequence). The germline V and J ends were trimmed by 2 bases and 10 bases, with 6 bases remaining between them. The CDR3 loop is CSARLLEQFF. The DNA for the CDR3 is TGCAGTGCTAGACTTTTAGAGCAGTTCTTC.

In DNA, the CDR3 is TGTGCCAGCAGTGAAGTGCGGTACGAGCAGTACTTC. Translated: CASSEVRYEQYF. The chain has TRBV2 and TRBJ2-7; no reliable D call. Germline V gene data show CDR1 as SNHLY and CDR2 as FYNNEI. Trimming shortened V by 1 base and J by 4 bases, and 5 bases separated the two germline ends. The CDR3 totals 12 residues. The variable domain in full, completed from reference TRBV2 and TRBJ2-7, reads EPEVTQTPSHQVTQMGQEVILRCVPISNHLYFYWYRQILGQKVEFLVSFYNNEISEKSEIFDDQFSVERPDGSNFTLKIRSTKLEDSAMYFCASSEVRYEQYFGPGTRLTVT.

This sequence joins TRBV10-3 and TRBJ2-1; 9 bases fit TRBD1. CDR3 length: 14 residues. V was clipped by 6 bases and J by 4 bases; unmatched bases: 4. CDR1 and CDR2 from the germline V gene are ENHRY and SYGVKD. CDR3 sequence reads: CAIRRQGDYNEQFF. Written as DNA, the CDR3 is TGTGCCATCAGGAGACAGGGGGATTACAATGAGCAGTTCTTC.

This chain connects TRBV7-8 to TRBJ1-2; possibly TRBD1 for D (5 bases). This CDR3 has 18 residues. Between the trimmed V and J ends, which lost 0 bases and 5 bases, there was a span of 22 bases. Germline lookup yields CDR1 SGHVS and CDR2 FQNEAQ. The DNA of the CDR3 is TGTGCCAGCAGCTTAGCGTCTTGGGGGGAGGCCATAGCTTATGGCTACACCTTC. Its protein is CASSLASWGEAIAYGYTF. The full variable domain, its missing parts supplied by reference TRBV7-8 and TRBJ1-2, is GAGVSQSPRYKVAKRGQDVALRCDPISGHVSLFWYQQALGQGPEFLTYFQNEAQLDKSGLPSDRFFAERPEGSVSTLKIQRTQQEDSAVYLCASSLASWGEAIAYGYTFGSGTRLTVV.

This clone was detected once. V and J are TRBV20-1 and TRBJ1-2; D might be TRBD1 (5 bases). Trimming took 6 bases from V and 6 from J, leaving 11 bases between them. Germline loops: CDR1 DFQATT, CDR2 SNEGSKA (reference sequence). The CDR3 runs to 11 residues. This CDR3 reads CSAIRGDGYTF. The CDR3 DNA is TGCAGTGCCATACGGGGGGATGGCTACACCTTC.

J is TRBJ1-1 and V is TRBV14; TRBD1 matches 8 bases. Germline V CDR1 and CDR2: SGHDN, FVKESK. The V segment lost 3 bases and the J segment 9 bases; nucleotides outside the gene matches: 6. This CDR3 contains 13 residues. The CDR3 DNA sequence: TGTGCCAGCAGCCAGATGAGGACAGGGCAAGCTTTCTTT. Amino acid sequence: CASSQMRTGQAFF.

Regarding this clone: Other DNA sequences in this specimen translate into the identical CDR3. This chain connects TRBV5-1 to TRBJ2-3; 10 nucleotides align to TRBD2. The CDR3 runs to 15 residues. J lost 4 bases, V lost 2 bases, and 4 bases had no gene match. Germline CDR1 is SGHRS and CDR2 is YFSETQ. CDR3 sequence reads: CASSLAGGPPDTQYF. The CDR3 nucleotides are TGCGCCAGCAGCTTAGCGGGGGGGCCCCCAGATACGCAGTATTTT.

The J gene is TRBJ2-5, the V gene TRBV6-5; D is possibly TRBD2 (7 bases). Looked up from germline, CDR1 is MNHEY and CDR2 is SVGAGI. This CDR3 contains 14 residues. V was clipped by 5 bases and J by 5 bases, with 15 bases between them. Written as DNA, the CDR3 is TGTGCCAGCAGTCTTCGGGGGGCACGGGAGACCCAGTACTTC. It translates to CASSLRGARETQYF.

V gene TRBV9 combines with J gene TRBJ1-4, with TRBD1 matching over 10 bases. CDR1 is SGDLS and CDR2 is YYNGEE in the germline V gene. V trimming: 0 bases; J trimming: 14 bases; junction bases outside the gene matches: 7. This CDR3 is 14 amino acids long. CDR3 loop: CASSVGGTGDYLFF. CDR3 DNA sequence: TGTGCCAGCAGCGTAGGGGGGACAGGGGACTACCTGTTTTTT.

The V and J genes are TRBV3-1 (or the pseudogene TRBV3-2) and TRBJ1-1; D uncertain. CDR3 length equals 13 residues. Trimming left V 2 bases short and J 6 bases short, with 10 bases between. Per the germline V gene, CDR1 is LGHDT and CDR2 is YNNKEL (reference sequence). This CDR3 reads CASSQTAGAEAFF. The DNA of the CDR3 is TGTGCCAGCAGCCAAACTGCTGGAGCTGAAGCTTTCTTT.